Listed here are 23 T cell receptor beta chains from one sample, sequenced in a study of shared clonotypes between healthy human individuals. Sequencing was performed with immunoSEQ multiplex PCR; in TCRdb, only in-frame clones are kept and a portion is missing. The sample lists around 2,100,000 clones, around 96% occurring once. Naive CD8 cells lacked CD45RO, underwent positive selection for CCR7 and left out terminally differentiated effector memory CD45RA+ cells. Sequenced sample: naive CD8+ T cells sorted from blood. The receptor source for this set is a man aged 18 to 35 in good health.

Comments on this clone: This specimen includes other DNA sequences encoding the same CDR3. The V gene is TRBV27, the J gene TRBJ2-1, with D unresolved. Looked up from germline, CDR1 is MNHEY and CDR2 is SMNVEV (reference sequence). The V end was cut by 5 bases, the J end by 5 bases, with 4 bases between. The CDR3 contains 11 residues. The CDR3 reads CASSLNNEQFF. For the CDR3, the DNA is TGTGCCAGCAGTCTAAACAATGAGCAGTTCTTC.

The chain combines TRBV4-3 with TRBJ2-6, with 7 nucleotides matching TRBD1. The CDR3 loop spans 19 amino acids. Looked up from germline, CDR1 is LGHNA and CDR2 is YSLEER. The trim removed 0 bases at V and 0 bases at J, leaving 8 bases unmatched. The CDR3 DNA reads TGCGCCAGCAGCCAAGACCCCGGGACAGTACTCTCTGGGGCCAACGTCCTGACTTTC. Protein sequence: CASSQDPGTVLSGANVLTF.

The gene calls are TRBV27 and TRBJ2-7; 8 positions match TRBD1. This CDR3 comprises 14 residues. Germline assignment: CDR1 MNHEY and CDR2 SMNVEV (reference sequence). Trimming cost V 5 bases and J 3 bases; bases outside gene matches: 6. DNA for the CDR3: TGTGCCAGCAGTCAGAGGGGACAGGTCTACGAGCAGTACTTC. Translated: CASSQRGQVYEQYF.

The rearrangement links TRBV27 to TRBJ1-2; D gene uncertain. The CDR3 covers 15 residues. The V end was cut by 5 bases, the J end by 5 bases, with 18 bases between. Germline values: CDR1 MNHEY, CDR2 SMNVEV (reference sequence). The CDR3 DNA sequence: TGTGCCAGCAGTCCTCCCTCGGCCAAGCCTTATGGCTACACCTTC. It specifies CASSPPSAKPYGYTF.

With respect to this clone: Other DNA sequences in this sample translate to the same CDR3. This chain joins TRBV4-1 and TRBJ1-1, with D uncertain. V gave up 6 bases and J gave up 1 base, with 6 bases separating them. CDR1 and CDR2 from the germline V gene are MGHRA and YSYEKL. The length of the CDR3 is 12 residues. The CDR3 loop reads CASSVGNTEAFF. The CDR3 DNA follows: TGCGCCAGCAGTGTAGGGAACACTGAAGCTTTCTTT.

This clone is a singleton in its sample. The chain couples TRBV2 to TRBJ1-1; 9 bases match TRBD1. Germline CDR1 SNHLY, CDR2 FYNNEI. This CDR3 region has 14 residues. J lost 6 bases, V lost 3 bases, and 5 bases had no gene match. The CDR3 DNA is TGTGCCAGCAGTGAGGGACAGGGAGGGGCTGAAGCTTTCTTT. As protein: CASSEGQGGAEAFF.

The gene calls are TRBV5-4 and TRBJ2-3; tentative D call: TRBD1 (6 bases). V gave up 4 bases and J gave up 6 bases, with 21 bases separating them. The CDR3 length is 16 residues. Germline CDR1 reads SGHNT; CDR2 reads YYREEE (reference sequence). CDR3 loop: CASSLPGATPEDTQYF. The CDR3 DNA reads TGTGCCAGCAGCCTTCCAGGGGCGACCCCCGAGGATACGCAGTATTTT.

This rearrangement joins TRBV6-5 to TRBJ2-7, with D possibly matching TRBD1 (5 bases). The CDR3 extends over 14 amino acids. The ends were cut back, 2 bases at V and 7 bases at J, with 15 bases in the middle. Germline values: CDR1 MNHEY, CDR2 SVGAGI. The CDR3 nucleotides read TGTGCCAGCAGTTACGCAGGGTCGACACGGGAGCAGTACTTC. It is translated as CASSYAGSTREQYF.

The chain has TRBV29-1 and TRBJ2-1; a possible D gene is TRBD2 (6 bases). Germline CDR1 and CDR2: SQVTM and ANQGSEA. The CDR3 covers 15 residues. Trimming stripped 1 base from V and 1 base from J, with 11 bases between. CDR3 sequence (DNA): TGCAGCGTTGAAGGGGTAGGACTATCCTACAATGAGCAGTTCTTC. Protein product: CSVEGVGLSYNEQFF.

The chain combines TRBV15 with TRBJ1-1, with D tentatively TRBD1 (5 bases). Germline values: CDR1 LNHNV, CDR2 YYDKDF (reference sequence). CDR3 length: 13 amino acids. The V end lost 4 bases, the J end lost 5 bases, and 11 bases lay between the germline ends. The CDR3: CATSNQGWTEAFF. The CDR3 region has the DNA TGTGCCACCAGCAACCAGGGATGGACTGAAGCTTTCTTT. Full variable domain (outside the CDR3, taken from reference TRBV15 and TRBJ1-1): DAMVIQNPRYQVTQFGKPVTLSCSQTLNHNVMYWYQQKSSQAPKLLFHYYDKDFNNEADTPDNFQSRRPNTSFCFLDIRSPGLGDTAMYLCATSNQGWTEAFFGQGTRLTVV.

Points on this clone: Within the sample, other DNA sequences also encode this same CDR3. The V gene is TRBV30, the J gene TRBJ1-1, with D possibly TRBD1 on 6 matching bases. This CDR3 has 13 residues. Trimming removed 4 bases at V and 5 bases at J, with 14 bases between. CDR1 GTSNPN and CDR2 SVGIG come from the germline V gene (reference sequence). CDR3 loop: CAWNIQGGTEAFF. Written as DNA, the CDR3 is TGTGCCTGGAATATACAGGGAGGTACTGAAGCTTTCTTT.

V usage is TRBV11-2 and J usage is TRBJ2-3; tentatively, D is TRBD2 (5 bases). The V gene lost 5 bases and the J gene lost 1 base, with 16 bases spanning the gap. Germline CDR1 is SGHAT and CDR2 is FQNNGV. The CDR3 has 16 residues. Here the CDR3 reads CASSKDGGGGTDTQYF. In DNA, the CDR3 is TGTGCCAGCAGCAAAGACGGAGGCGGAGGCACAGATACGCAGTATTTT.

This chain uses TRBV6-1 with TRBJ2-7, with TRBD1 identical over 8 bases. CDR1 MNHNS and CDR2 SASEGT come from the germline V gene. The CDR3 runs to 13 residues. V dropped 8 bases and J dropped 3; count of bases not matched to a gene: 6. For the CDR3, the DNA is TGTGCCAGCCTAGGGACAGGACGCTACGAGCAGTACTTC. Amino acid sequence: CASLGTGRYEQYF.

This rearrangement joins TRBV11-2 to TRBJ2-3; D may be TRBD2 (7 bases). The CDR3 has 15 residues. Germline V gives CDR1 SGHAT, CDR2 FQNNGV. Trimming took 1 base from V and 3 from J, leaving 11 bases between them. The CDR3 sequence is CASSLGRGGTDTQYF. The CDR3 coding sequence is TGTGCCAGCAGCTTAGGTAGGGGGGGGACAGATACGCAGTATTTT.

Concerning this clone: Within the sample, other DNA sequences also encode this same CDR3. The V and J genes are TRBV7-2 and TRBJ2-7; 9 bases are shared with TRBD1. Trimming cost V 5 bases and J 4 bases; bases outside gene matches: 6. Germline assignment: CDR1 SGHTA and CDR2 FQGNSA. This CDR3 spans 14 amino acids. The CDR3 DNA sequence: TGTGCCAGCAGCCTGCCGGGACAGGGATACGAGCAGTACTTC. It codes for CASSLPGQGYEQYF.

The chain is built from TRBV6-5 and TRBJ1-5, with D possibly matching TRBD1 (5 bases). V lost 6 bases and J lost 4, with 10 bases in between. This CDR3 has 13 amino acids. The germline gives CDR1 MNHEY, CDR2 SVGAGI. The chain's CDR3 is CASSQGYNQPQHF. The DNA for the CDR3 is TGTGCCAGCAGCCAGGGTTATAATCAGCCCCAGCATTTT.

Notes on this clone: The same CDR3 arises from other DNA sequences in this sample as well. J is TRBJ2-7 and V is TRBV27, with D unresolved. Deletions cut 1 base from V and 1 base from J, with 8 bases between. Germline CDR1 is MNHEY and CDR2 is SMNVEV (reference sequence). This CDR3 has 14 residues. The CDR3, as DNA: TGTGCCAGCAGTTTATATGACTCTTCCTACGAGCAGTACTTC. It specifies CASSLYDSSYEQYF.

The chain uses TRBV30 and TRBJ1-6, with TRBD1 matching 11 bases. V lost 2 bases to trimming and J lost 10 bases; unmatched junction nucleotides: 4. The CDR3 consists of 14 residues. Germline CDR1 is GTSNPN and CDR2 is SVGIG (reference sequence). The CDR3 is CAWSPGQGDSPLHF. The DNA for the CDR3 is TGTGCCTGGAGTCCGGGACAGGGGGACTCACCCCTCCACTTT.

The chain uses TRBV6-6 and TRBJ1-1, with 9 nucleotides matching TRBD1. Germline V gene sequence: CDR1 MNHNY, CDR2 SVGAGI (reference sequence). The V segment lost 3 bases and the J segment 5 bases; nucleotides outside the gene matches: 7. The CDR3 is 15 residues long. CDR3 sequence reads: CASSYPGTGKTEAFF. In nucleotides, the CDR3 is TGTGCCAGCAGTTATCCCGGGACAGGGAAAACTGAAGCTTTCTTT.

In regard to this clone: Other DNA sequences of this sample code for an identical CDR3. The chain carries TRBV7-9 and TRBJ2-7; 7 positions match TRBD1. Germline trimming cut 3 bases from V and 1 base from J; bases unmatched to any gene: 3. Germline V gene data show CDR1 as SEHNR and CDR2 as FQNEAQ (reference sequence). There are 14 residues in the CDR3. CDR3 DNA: TGTGCCAGCAGCTTGACAGGGAATTCCTACGAGCAGTACTTC. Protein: CASSLTGNSYEQYF. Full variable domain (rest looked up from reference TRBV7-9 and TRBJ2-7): DTGVSQNPRHKITKRGQNVTFRCDPISEHNRLYWYRQTLGQGPEFLTYFQNEAQLEKSRLLSDRFSAERPKGSFSTLEIQRTEQGDSAMYLCASSLTGNSYEQYFGPGTRLTVT.

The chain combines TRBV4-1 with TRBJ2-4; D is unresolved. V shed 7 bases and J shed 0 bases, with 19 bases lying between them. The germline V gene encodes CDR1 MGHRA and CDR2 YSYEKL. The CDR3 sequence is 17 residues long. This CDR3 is CASKEPHPSGAKNIQYF. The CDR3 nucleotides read TGCGCCAGCAAGGAGCCACACCCCTCTGGAGCCAAAAACATTCAGTACTTC.

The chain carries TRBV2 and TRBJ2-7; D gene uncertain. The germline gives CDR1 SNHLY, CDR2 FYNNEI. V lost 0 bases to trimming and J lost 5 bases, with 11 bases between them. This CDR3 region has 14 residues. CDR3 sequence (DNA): TGTGCCAGCAGTGAAGCGCGGCAGCACCACGAGCAGTACTTC. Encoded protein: CASSEARQHHEQYF.

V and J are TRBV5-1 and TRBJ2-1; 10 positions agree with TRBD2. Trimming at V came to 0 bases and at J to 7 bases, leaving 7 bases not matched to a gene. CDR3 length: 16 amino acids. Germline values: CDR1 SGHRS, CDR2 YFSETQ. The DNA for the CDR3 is TGCGCCAGCAGCTTGGAGGGACTAGCGTGGGGAAATGAGCAGTTCTTC. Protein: CASSLEGLAWGNEQFF.